The T cell receptor beta chain described here comes from a study of regulatory T cells in long-lasting Graves disease. The sample holds many counts of this clonotype. Antigen specificity is unknown. Whole-study findings and limits: Persistent disease favored TRBV28, TRBJ1-2 and TRBJ2-5. No thyroid tissue was studied; the work used peripheral blood only.

Indicated time point: persistent/refractory GD, antithyroid drugs over 5 years with positive TRAb. The TCR library was prepared using RNA isolated from PBMCs. A roughly 8.6-milliliter sample of peripheral blood was drawn into EDTA tubes. V lost 5 bases to trimming and J lost 1 base, with 11 bases between them. This CDR3 comprises 14 residues. From germline, CDR1 is MDHEN and CDR2 SYDVKM. Arm-PCR of CDR3 regions with iRepertoire HTBI primers generated TCR beta libraries. TCRdb re-analysed the multiplex PCR reads in MiXCR, keeping a single row per CDR3 protein. The sample holds roughly 450,000 distinct CDR3 sequences, approximately 23% seen once.

This chain joins TRBV28 and TRBJ1-1; D is unclear. The clonotype was recovered from a female donor with Graves disease. The sequencing here drew on peripheral blood mononuclear cells (PBMCs), taken when the disease was refractory, from a patient treated with antithyroid drugs. CDR3 sequence: CASSHVTRNTEAFF. The CDR3 DNA is TGTGCCAGCAGTCACGTAACAAGGAACACTGAAGCTTTCTTT.